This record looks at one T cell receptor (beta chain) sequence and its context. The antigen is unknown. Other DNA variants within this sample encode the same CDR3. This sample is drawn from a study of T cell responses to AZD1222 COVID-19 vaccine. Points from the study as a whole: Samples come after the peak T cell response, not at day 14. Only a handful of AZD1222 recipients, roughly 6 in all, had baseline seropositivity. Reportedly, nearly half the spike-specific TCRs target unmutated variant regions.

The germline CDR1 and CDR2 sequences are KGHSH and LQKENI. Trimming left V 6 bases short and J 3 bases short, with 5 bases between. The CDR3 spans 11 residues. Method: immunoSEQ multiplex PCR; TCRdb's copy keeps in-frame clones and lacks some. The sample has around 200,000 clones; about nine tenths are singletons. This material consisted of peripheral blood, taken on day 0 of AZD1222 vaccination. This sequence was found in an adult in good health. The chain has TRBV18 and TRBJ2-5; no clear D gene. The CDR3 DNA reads TGTGCCAGCTCCCCAGAAGAGACCCAGTACTTC. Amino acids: CASSPEETQYF.